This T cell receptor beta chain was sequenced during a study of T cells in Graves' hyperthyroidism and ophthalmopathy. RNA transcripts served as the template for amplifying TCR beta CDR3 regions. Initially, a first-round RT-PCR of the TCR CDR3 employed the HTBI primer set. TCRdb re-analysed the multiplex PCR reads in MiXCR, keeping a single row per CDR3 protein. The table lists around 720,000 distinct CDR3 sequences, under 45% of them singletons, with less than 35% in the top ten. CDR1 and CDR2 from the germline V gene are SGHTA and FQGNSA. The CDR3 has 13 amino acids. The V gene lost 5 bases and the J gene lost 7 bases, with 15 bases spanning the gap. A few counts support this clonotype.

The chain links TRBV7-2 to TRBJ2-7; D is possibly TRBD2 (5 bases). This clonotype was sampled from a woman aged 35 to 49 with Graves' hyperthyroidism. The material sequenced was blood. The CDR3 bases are TGTGCCAGCAGCCCCCCTAGCAGATCGGAGCAGTACTTC. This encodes CASSPPSRSEQYF.